A selection of T cell receptor beta chains follows, all from one sample in a study of technical replicates of blood from a handful of donors. Data came from immunoSEQ multiplex PCR; TCRdb stores just in-frame clones and leaves some out. Among more than 60,000 clones listed, 85% to 95% were seen once. Sequencing was done on a sample of T cells isolated from PBMCs. Receptors originate from a human donor in good health. The CDR3 runs from the conserved cysteine through the conserved F or W. The D gene is left open where the match is weak. Clone size is not always given. Where it is, it says once, few, many or a class for expanded clones.

>-|TRBV4-1|-|TRBJ2-1
TGCGCCAGCAGCCAAGACGACAACTACAATGAGCAGTTCTTC
CASSQDDNYNEQFF
>TRBD2|TRBV7-3|-|TRBJ2-1
TGTGCCAGCAGCTTAGGAGTTAGCGGGAGGTCGGATGAGCAGTTCTTC
CASSLGVSGRSDEQFF
>TRBD1|TRBV29-1|few|TRBJ2-7
TGCAGCGTGGGACAGGGAGGTTATAACGAGCAGTACTTC
CSVGQGGYNEQYF
>TRBD1|TRBV4-1|-|TRBJ2-7
TGCGCCAGCAGGCCCGGGACAGGGCACGAGCAGTACTTC
CASRPGTGHEQYF
>TRBD2|TRBV7-6|-|TRBJ2-5
TGTGCCAGCAGCTCCTACGCTGCGGGAGTTATTGAGACCCAGTACTTC
CASSSYAAGVIETQYF
>TRBD2|TRBV19|-|TRBJ2-7
TGTGCCAGTAGTAGTAGTAGCGGGCCGTCCTACGAGCAGTACTTC
CASSSSSGPSYEQYF
>-|TRBV4-3|-|TRBJ2-7
TGCGCCAGCAGCCAAGATACTAAAAGCTACGAGCAGTACTTC
CASSQDTKSYEQYF
>-|TRBV6-5|once|TRBJ1-4
TGTGCCAGCAGTTGGGCAGGGACAACTAATGAAAAACTGTTTTTT
CASSWAGTTNEKLFF
>TRBD2|TRBV19|-|TRBJ2-1
TGTGCCAGTAGTAGAGAGGGGCTGGGCGGTTCAGCGGGAGTTTTCTACAATGAGCAGTTCTTC
CASSREGLGGSAGVFYNEQFF
>-|TRBV18|-|TRBJ1-2
TGTGCCAGCTCACCACGGGAGGGGCAGAACTATGGCTACACCTTC
CASSPREGQNYGYTF
>TRBD2|TRBV9|-|TRBJ2-5
TGTGCCAGCAGCGTATCTAGCGGGATTCAAGAGACCCAGTACTTC
CASSVSSGIQETQYF
>-|TRBV9|-|TRBJ1-4
TGTGCCAGCAGCGTATCCGGAGGTGGGGAGAGGGAAAAACTGTTTTTT
CASSVSGGGEREKLFF
>TRBD2|TRBV4-2|-|TRBJ2-2
TGTGCCAGCAGCCGACAAAGGCACGAAGCGGGAGGGCCCGACACCGGGGAGCTGTTTTTT
CASSRQRHEAGGPDTGELFF
>-|TRBV5-4|-|TRBJ1-5
TGTGCCAGCAGCCAAAATGGCAATCAGCCCCAGCATTTT
CASSQNGNQPQHF
>-|TRBV19|-|TRBJ2-7
TGTGCCAGTAGTGGTACATTTTACTACGAGCAGTACTTC
CASSGTFYYEQYF
>-|TRBV30|-|TRBJ1-1
TGTGCCTGGAGCCTCGATACTATGAACACTGAAGCTTTCTTT
CAWSLDTMNTEAFF
>TRBD2|TRBV5-1|-|TRBJ2-3
TGCGCCAGCACCATAGAGCGGGGCCGCACAGATACGCAGTATTTT
CASTIERGRTDTQYF
>TRBD1|TRBV11-2|-|TRBJ2-5
TGTGCCAGCAGCCTAGAGGGACAGGTGCAAGAGACCCAGTACTTC
CASSLEGQVQETQYF
>TRBD1|TRBV19|once|TRBJ1-1
TGTGCCAGTGGTCTACAGGGGAGCACTGAAGCTTTCTTT
CASGLQGSTEAFF
>-|TRBV27|-|TRBJ2-7
TGTGCCAGCAGCAAACTCTCCGGGACCTACGAGCAGTACTTC
CASSKLSGTYEQYF
>TRBD2|TRBV27|-|TRBJ2-7
TGTGCCAGCAGGCGGACTAGCGGGCAATACGAGCAGTACTTC
CASRRTSGQYEQYF
>-|TRBV30|-|TRBJ1-3
TGTGCCTGGAGTGTACTAGACAACGAAAACACCATATATTTT
CAWSVLDNENTIYF
>-|TRBV2|-|TRBJ1-1
TGTGCCAGCAGTAGGAGGACCGATTTGAACACTGAAGCTTTCTTT
CASSRRTDLNTEAFF
>-|TRBV5-6|-|TRBJ1-1
TGTGCCAGCAGCTCAGGGTCGAACACTGAAGCTTTCTTT
CASSSGSNTEAFF
>-|TRBV4-1|few|TRBJ1-2
TGCGCCAGCAGCCAAGATGGCAGAATGTATGGCTACACCTTC
CASSQDGRMYGYTF
>-|TRBV29-1|-|TRBJ2-3
TGCAGCGTTGATGCTTCGGACTCCACAGATACGCAGTATTTT
CSVDASDSTDTQYF
>-|TRBV6-5|-|TRBJ2-7
TGTGCCAGCAGTTACCAAGTGTTCGGCTACGAGCAGTACTTC
CASSYQVFGYEQYF
>-|TRBV19|-|TRBJ2-2
TGTGCCAGTAGTATAGGATGGCAGGGCGCCGTCGGGGAGCTGTTTTTT
CASSIGWQGAVGELFF
>TRBD2|TRBV28|-|TRBJ2-1
TGTGCCAGCAGTTTCCCCCAAAGCGGAGCGGGAGGGGTTCTGTATGAGCAGTTCTTC
CASSFPQSGAGGVLYEQFF
>TRBD2|TRBV5-5|-|TRBJ2-7
TGTGCCAGCAGCTTACTAGCGGGAACCTACGAGCAGTACTTC
CASSLLAGTYEQYF
>-|TRBV6-1|-|TRBJ2-1
TGTGCCGGCCATGGGACATCCAACAATGAGCAGTTCTTC
CAGHGTSNNEQFF
>-|TRBV7-9|once|TRBJ1-1
TGTGCCAGCAGCTTACCCGGCAGGAATTTAGGTGAAGCTTTCTTT
CASSLPGRNLGEAFF
>-|TRBV10-3|-|TRBJ2-7
TGTGCCATCAAGGGGGCGGGAAAGATCTACGAGCAGTACTTC
CAIKGAGKIYEQYF
>TRBD2|TRBV29-1|-|TRBJ2-7
TGCAGCGTTGGGGGAGGGCAGGAAGGTTACGAGCAGTACTTC
CSVGGGQEGYEQYF
>TRBD1|TRBV27|-|TRBJ1-4
TGTGCCAGCAGTATCACAGGGGGAGGTGAAAAACTGTTTTTT
CASSITGGGEKLFF
>TRBD1|TRBV27|-|TRBJ1-1
TGTGCCAGCAGTTACCGGACAGGGGCCACTGAAGCTTTCTTT
CASSYRTGATEAFF
>-|TRBV5-4|-|TRBJ1-5
TGTGCCAGCAGCTTGGACAGGGATAGCAATCAGCCCCAGCATTTT
CASSLDRDSNQPQHF
>-|TRBV9|-|TRBJ1-1
TGTGCCAGCAGCACAGGTGCGGGGTTCACCACTGAAGCTTTCTTT
CASSTGAGFTTEAFF
>-|TRBV2|-|TRBJ1-5
TGTGCCAGCGGGGAGGGGCTGGGGCAGCCCCAGCATTTT
CASGEGLGQPQHF
>TRBD1|TRBV11-2|-|TRBJ1-5
TGTGCCAGCAGCTTAACATTCCTGGGGACAGATAGCAATCAGCCCCAGCATTTT
CASSLTFLGTDSNQPQHF
>-|TRBV13|-|TRBJ2-7
TGTGCCAGCAGCTTAGCCCAGGGCGACGAGCAGTACTTC
CASSLAQGDEQYF
>-|TRBV27|-|TRBJ2-7
TGTGCCAGCAGTTTATGGGCGGGCCTCGAGCAGTACTTC
CASSLWAGLEQYF
>-|TRBV7-2|-|TRBJ2-7
TGTGCCAGCAGCCTAGACAGTTCCTACGAGCAGTACTTC
CASSLDSSYEQYF
>-|TRBV5-8|-|TRBJ1-1
TGTGCCAGCAGCGTTGAGGTTGACACTGAAGCTTTCTTT
CASSVEVDTEAFF
>-|TRBV16|-|TRBJ1-1
TGTGCCAGCAGCCAAGCAGGCTCGAACACTGAAGCTTTCTTT
CASSQAGSNTEAFF
>TRBD2|TRBV27|-|TRBJ2-5
TGTGCCAGCAGTTTGGCGGGAGAGGGGGAGACCCAGTACTTC
CASSLAGEGETQYF
>-|TRBV11-3|-|TRBJ1-1
TGTGCCAGCAGCAGCCGGAACACTGAAGCTTTCTTT
CASSSRNTEAFF
>TRBD1|TRBV18|-|TRBJ2-7
TGTGCCAGCTCACCTTCCGGGACAGGGGGCGAGCAGTACTTC
CASSPSGTGGEQYF
>TRBD1|TRBV30|-|TRBJ1-2
TGTGCCTGGAGTGCTACCGGGACAGACTATGGCTACACCTTC
CAWSATGTDYGYTF
>TRBD2|TRBV9|-|TRBJ2-1
TGTGCCAGCAGCGTAGCCCTAGCGGGAGGTCGTAGAAATGAGCAGTTCTTC
CASSVALAGGRRNEQFF
>TRBD2|TRBV10-3|-|TRBJ2-1
TGTGCCATCAGTGACCCTAATCTAGCGGGAGCTTTAAATGAGCAGTTCTTC
CAISDPNLAGALNEQFF